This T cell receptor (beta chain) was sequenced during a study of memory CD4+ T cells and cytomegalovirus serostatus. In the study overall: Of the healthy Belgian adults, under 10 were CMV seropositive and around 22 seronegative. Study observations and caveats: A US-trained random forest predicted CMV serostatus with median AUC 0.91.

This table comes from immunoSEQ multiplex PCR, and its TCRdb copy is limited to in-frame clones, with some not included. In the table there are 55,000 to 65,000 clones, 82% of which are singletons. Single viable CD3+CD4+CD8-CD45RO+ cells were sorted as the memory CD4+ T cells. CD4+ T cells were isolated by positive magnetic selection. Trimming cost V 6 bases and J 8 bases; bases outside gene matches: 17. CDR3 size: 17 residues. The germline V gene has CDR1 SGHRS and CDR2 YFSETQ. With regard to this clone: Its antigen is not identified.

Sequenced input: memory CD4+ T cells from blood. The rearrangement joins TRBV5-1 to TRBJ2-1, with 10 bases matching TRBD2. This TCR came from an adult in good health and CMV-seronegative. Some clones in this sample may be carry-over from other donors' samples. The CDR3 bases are TGCGCCAGCAAGAGACTAGCGGGCACAATGCGGGGCGATGAGCAGTTCTTC. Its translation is CASKRLAGTMRGDEQFF. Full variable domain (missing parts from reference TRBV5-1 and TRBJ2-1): KAGVTQTPRYLIKTRGQQVTLSCSPISGHRSVSWYQQTPGQGLQFLFEYFSETQRNKGNFPGRFSGRQFSNSRSEMNVSTLELGDSALYLCASKRLAGTMRGDEQFFGPGTRLTVL.